Listed below are T cell receptor beta chains from one sample, sequenced in a study of T cell responses to AZD1222 COVID-19 vaccine. Produced via immunoSEQ multiplex PCR; TCRdb's table is partial and in-frame only. Of under 150,000 clones in the sample, about 91% were seen once. The sequencing used peripheral blood, collected 28 days after the second AZD1222 dose. The receptors here all came from an adult who received the AZD1222 COVID-19 vaccine. Each CDR3 is given with its conserved first and last residue. The D gene is left open where the match is weak. The listing skips clone size in some rows; elsewhere it reads once, few, many or a size class.

clone_size j_call v_call d_call cdr3_aa cdr3_nt
once TRBJ1-2 TRBV4-2 . CASSQDLAGAYGYTF TGTGCCAGCAGCCAAGACTTGGCCGGGGCCTATGGCTACACCTTC
. TRBJ2-7 TRBV11-3 . CASSSDGYSYEQYF TGTGCCAGCAGCTCGGACGGCTACTCCTACGAGCAGTACTTC
. TRBJ1-2 TRBV7-2 . CASSSMGESYGYTF TGTGCCAGCAGCAGCATGGGGGAAAGCTATGGCTACACCTTC
. TRBJ2-2 TRBV5-1 TRBD1 CASSLQGTGELFF TGCGCCAGCAGCCTACAGGGGACCGGGGAGCTGTTTTTT
. TRBJ1-2 TRBV29-1 . CSVGTVSNYGYTF TGCAGCGTTGGGACAGTTTCTAACTATGGCTACACCTTC
. TRBJ1-2 TRBV7-2 . CASSLGRAPRGYTF TGTGCCAGCAGCTTGGGCAGAGCCCCTAGGGGCTACACCTTC
. TRBJ2-1 TRBV14 . CASSQVPYEQFF TGTGCCAGCAGCCAAGTGCCGTATGAGCAGTTCTTC
. TRBJ1-5 TRBV5-6 . CASSKGGLFYSNQPQHF TGTGCCAGCAGCAAAGGGGGGCTCTTCTATAGCAATCAGCCCCAGCATTTT
. TRBJ1-1 TRBV10-3 . CAISESTAVNTEAFF TGTGCCATCAGTGAGTCGACAGCCGTTAACACTGAAGCTTTCTTT
. TRBJ2-1 TRBV20-1 . CSQASRDEQFF TGCAGTCAGGCTAGCAGGGATGAGCAGTTCTTC
. TRBJ2-1 TRBV7-9 . CASSFADAYNEQFF TGTGCCAGCAGCTTCGCCGACGCCTACAATGAGCAGTTCTTC
. TRBJ1-2 TRBV9 . CASSVEAGSGYGYTF TGTGCCAGCAGCGTAGAGGCAGGGTCGGGCTATGGCTACACCTTC
. TRBJ1-1 TRBV10-3 . CAISDGPTEAFF TGTGCCATCAGTGACGGCCCCACTGAAGCTTTCTTT
. TRBJ1-2 TRBV6-5 . CASSLIRGYGYTF TGTGCCAGCAGCCTCATCAGGGGATACGGCTACACCTTC
. TRBJ1-1 TRBV5-8 . CASSLGGTTEAFF TGTGCCAGCAGCTTGGGGGGGACCACTGAAGCTTTCTTT
once TRBJ1-1 TRBV3-1/TRBV3-2 . CASSRLRPPTRVNTEAFF TGTGCCAGCAGCCGATTGAGGCCGCCAACGCGGGTGAATACTGAAGCTTTCTTT
. TRBJ1-2 TRBV3-1/TRBV3-2 . CASSQVTQTGYTF TGTGCCAGCAGCCAAGTAACGCAGACTGGCTACACCTTC
. TRBJ1-4 TRBV27 TRBD1 CASSLSQGNGKLFF TGTGCCAGCAGTTTGTCACAGGGGAATGGAAAACTGTTTTTT
. TRBJ1-1 TRBV7-2 . CASSPWGNTEAFF TGTGCCAGCAGCCCCTGGGGGAACACTGAAGCTTTCTTT
. TRBJ2-3 TRBV18 . CASSPSTDTQYF TGTGCCAGCTCACCAAGCACAGATACGCAGTATTTT
. TRBJ2-2 TRBV10-3 TRBD2 CAIGGGAANTGELFF TGTGCCATCGGCGGGGGGGCAGCGAACACCGGGGAGCTGTTTTTT
. TRBJ1-2 TRBV27 . CASRAGGVYGYTF TGTGCCAGCAGGGCAGGAGGGGTCTATGGCTACACCTTC
. TRBJ1-4 TRBV30 . CAWNLDSGQKLFF TGTGCCTGGAATCTGGACTCAGGGCAAAAACTGTTTTTT
. TRBJ2-3 TRBV7-2 TRBD2 CASSLDSGTSVQYF TGTGCCAGCAGCTTAGACTCCGGGACTAGCGTGCAGTATTTT
. TRBJ1-1 TRBV10-3 . CAITGEGTEAFF TGTGCCATCACGGGGGAGGGCACTGAAGCTTTCTTT
. TRBJ1-5 TRBV3-1/TRBV3-2 . CASSRDLGNQPQHF TGTGCCAGCAGCCGGGACCTGGGGAATCAGCCCCAGCATTTT
. TRBJ1-1 TRBV9 TRBD1 CASSPRMGTGSFSLAFF TGTGCCAGCAGCCCCCGGATGGGGACAGGGTCATTTTCTTTGGCTTTCTTT
. TRBJ2-2 TRBV6-2/TRBV6-3 . CASSYMGTGELFF TGTGCCAGCAGTTACATGGGCACCGGGGAGCTGTTTTTT
. TRBJ1-2 TRBV5-1 . CASSLADRSKNTF TGCGCCAGCAGCTTGGCCGATCGCAGCAAAAACACCTTC
few TRBJ1-1 TRBV27 TRBD1 CASGTGEGNTEAFF TGTGCCAGCGGGACAGGGGAGGGGAACACTGAAGCTTTCTTT
. TRBJ2-2 TRBV7-8 . CASKTTGELFF TGTGCCAGTAAAACAACCGGGGAGCTGTTTTTT
. TRBJ1-2 TRBV6-4 TRBD1 CASSARPGTVYGYTF TGTGCCAGCAGCGCTAGACCCGGGACAGTCTATGGCTACACCTTC